This T cell receptor beta chain was sequenced in a study of tumor-infiltrating lymphocytes in oesophageal squamous cell carcinoma. In TCRdb, the PCR reads were re-called with MiXCR into one record per CDR3 protein. The profile covers 15,000 to 25,000 distinct CDR3 sequences, with roughly 39% appearing a single time and 10% to 13% taken by the ten largest. What was sequenced was normal esophageal tissue next to the tumor. The source of this sequence is a male donor with esophageal squamous cell carcinoma.

The CDR3 sequence: CASSSGLAGGPNFNEQFF. CDR3 nucleotide sequence: TGTGCCAGCAGCTCCGGACTAGCGGGGGGGCCGAATTTCAATGAGCAGTTCTTC. This chain uses TRBV11-2 with TRBJ2-1; 15 bases match TRBD2. From germline, CDR1 is SGHAT and CDR2 FQNNGV. V shed 4 bases, J shed 6 bases, and the junction held 10 bases outside the gene matches. The CDR3 has 18 residues. The variable domain in full, with the rest retrieved from reference TRBV11-2 and TRBJ2-1, is EAGVAQSPRYKIIEKRQSVAFWCNPISGHATLYWYQQILGQGPKLLIQFQNNGVVDDSQLPKDRFSAERLKGVDSTLKIQPAKLEDSAVYLCASSSGLAGGPNFNEQFFGPGTRLTVL.